This T cell receptor (beta chain) was documented in a study of CD8 T cells in ankylosing spondylitis. Study results and limitations: Among TCR beta sequences, a motif of eight or nine highly homologous variants appeared characteristic of ankylosing spondylitis blood. Peripheral blood held disease-linked clones only at relatively low frequency, and these were CD8+. Enrichment of disease-linked clones was reportedly significant in matched ankylosing spondylitis synovial fluid.

This clonotype turned up a few times. What it binds is unknown. Quantitative 5'-RACE with molecular barcodes generated TCR beta libraries. TCRdb analysed the 5' RACE reads with MiXCR anew, one entry per CDR3 protein. The table has over 400,000 distinct CDR3 sequences, roughly 26% seen once. Germline CDR1 and CDR2: ENHRY and SYGVKD. The germline V and J ends were trimmed by 3 bases and 1 base, with 7 bases remaining between them. The CDR3 contains 13 residues. The chain combines TRBV10-3 with TRBJ2-7; maybe TRBD2 (5 bases). Sequencing was performed on blood, either unsorted or a sorted T cell fraction (not recorded which). The sequence was collected from a male donor with ankylosing spondylitis. Written as DNA, the CDR3 is TGTGCCATCAGTGACGGGGTGTCCTACGAGCAGTACTTC. Translated: CAISDGVSYEQYF.